This T cell receptor (beta chain) was sequenced during a study of CD8 T cells in Susac syndrome. Reverse transcription of about 0.45 to 1 ug RNA was performed with random hexamers. In TCRdb, the immunoSEQ multiplex PCR reads were re-called with MiXCR into one record per CDR3 protein. The sample has about 240,000 distinct CDR3 sequences, about 96% seen once. TEMRA cells were enriched by FACS, while CD8+ and CD4+ T cells were obtained through a negative isolation that was performed magnetically. In germline, CDR1 is KGHDR, CDR2 SFDVKD. The V end was cut by 2 bases, the J end by 2 bases, with 5 bases between. The CDR3 is made up of 13 amino acids.

Sequenced input: CD4+ T cells from PBMCs. The receptor comes from a human donor with Susac syndrome. V is TRBV24-1 and J is TRBJ1-2, with D hard to call. The CDR3 coding sequence is TGTGCCACCAGTGATTCAAACAACTATGGCTACACCTTC. Its protein product is CATSDSNNYGYTF.